This TCR beta chain derives from a study of T cell responses to AZD1222 COVID-19 vaccine. The CDR3 has 13 residues. V dropped 10 bases and J dropped 3 bases, with 15 bases sitting between them. Germline CDR1 reads MDHEN; CDR2 reads SYDVKM. Measured with immunoSEQ multiplex PCR; TCRdb has only the in-frame clones, and not every one. Of roughly 150,000 clones in the sample, roughly nine tenths were seen once. The sequence was obtained from an adult who had recovered from COVID-19. The chain joins TRBV28 to TRBJ2-5; D tentatively fits TRBD1 or TRBD2 (5 bases each). This sample comprised peripheral blood, obtained after recovery from COVID-19. CDR3 loop: CATRDRFKETQYF. In DNA form, the CDR3 reads TGTGCCACCCGGGACCGTTTTAAAGAGACCCAGTACTTC.